The 15 T cell receptor beta chains below were found in one sample sequenced in a study of technical replicates of blood from a handful of donors. The repertoire was sequenced with immunoSEQ multiplex PCR; TCRdb's copy has only in-frame clones and lacks some. Of 67,000 or so clones listed, roughly 92% are singletons. Sequencing input: T cells isolated from PBMCs. Every receptor here comes from a human donor in good health.

This chain joins TRBV9 and TRBJ2-2; 9 bases fit TRBD1. Germline V CDR1 and CDR2: SGDLS, YYNGEE. V lost 0 bases, J lost 5 bases, and 5 bases stayed unmatched. The CDR3 sequence is 16 residues long. The chain's CDR3 is CASSVVTGGATGELFF. CDR3 bases: TGTGCCAGCAGCGTAGTAACAGGGGGCGCAACCGGGGAGCTGTTTTTT.

V usage is TRBV4-2 and J usage is TRBJ2-2; D might be TRBD1 (5 bases). With 0 bases removed from V and 4 bases from J, the gap between germline ends came to 15 bases. This CDR3 has 17 amino acids. The germline V gene encodes CDR1 LGHNA and CDR2 YNFKEQ. The DNA of the CDR3 is TGTGCCAGCAGCCAAGACAGTGGAGACAGATCCACCGGGGAGCTGTTTTTT. Protein product: CASSQDSGDRSTGELFF.

The gene calls are TRBV7-9 and TRBJ2-1, with 10 bases matching TRBD2. CDR1 and CDR2 (germline): SEHNR, FQNEAQ (reference sequence). V shed 4 bases and J 6 bases; nucleotides not matched to a gene: 9. CDR3 size: 16 residues. CDR3 DNA: TGTGCCAGCAGCTCCTGGACTAGCGGAGAAAGCAATGAGCAGTTCTTC. It encodes CASSSWTSGESNEQFF.

This clone came up a few times. This chain joins TRBV5-4 and TRBJ1-4, with unresolved D. The V gene lost 1 base and the J gene lost 2 bases, with 6 bases spanning the gap. The CDR3 is 14 amino acids. Germline V gene sequence: CDR1 SGHNT, CDR2 YYREEE (reference sequence). In DNA, the CDR3 is TGTGCCAGCAGCTTGACCGGGACTAATGAAAAACTGTTTTTT. It yields the protein CASSLTGTNEKLFF.

V usage is TRBV11-2 and J usage is TRBJ2-7; 10 nucleotides align to TRBD2. The CDR3 is 14 residues long. Germline trimming cut 7 bases from V and 0 bases from J; bases unmatched to any gene: 3. The germline gives CDR1 SGHAT, CDR2 FQNNGV. The CDR3 nucleotides read TGTGCCAGCACCGGGACTAGCGTCTCCTACGAGCAGTACTTC. Amino acids: CASTGTSVSYEQYF. The full variable domain, in which reference TRBV11-2 and TRBJ2-7 provide the parts outside the CDR3, is EAGVAQSPRYKIIEKRQSVAFWCNPISGHATLYWYQQILGQGPKLLIQFQNNGVVDDSQLPKDRFSAERLKGVDSTLKIQPAKLEDSAVYLCASTGTSVSYEQYFGPGTRLTVT.

V is TRBV30 and J is TRBJ2-7, with D possibly being TRBD2 (5 bases). V was clipped by 4 bases and J by 0 bases, with 13 bases between them. CDR3 length: 14 residues. The germline CDR1 and CDR2 sequences are GTSNPN and SVGIG (reference sequence). This chain's CDR3 is CAWTFGLSSYEQYF. The CDR3 nucleotides read TGTGCCTGGACTTTCGGACTCAGCTCCTACGAGCAGTACTTC.

The V call is TRBV28, the J call TRBJ1-4; perhaps TRBD1 as D (5 bases). In germline, CDR1 is MDHEN, CDR2 SYDVKM. V lost 8 bases and J 0 bases, leaving 10 bases between the germline ends. This CDR3 has 14 residues. CDR3 bases: TGTGCCAGCGGACACGGTACAACTAATGAAAAACTGTTTTTT. Translation: CASGHGTTNEKLFF. Combining the CDR3 with reference TRBV28 and TRBJ1-4 gives the whole variable domain DVKVTQSSRYLVKRTGEKVFLECVQDMDHENMFWYRQDPGLGLRLIYFSYDVKMKEKGDIPEGYSVSREKKERFSLILESASTNQTSMYLCASGHGTTNEKLFFGSGTQLSVL.

The CDR3 protein is CASSSGTSLSYEQYF. CDR3 in DNA: TGTGCCAGCAGCTCGGGGACTAGTCTGTCCTACGAGCAGTACTTC. This sequence joins TRBV5-6 and TRBJ2-7, with 8 positions matching TRBD2. The germline V gene has CDR1 SGHDT and CDR2 YYEEEE. The CDR3 totals 15 residues. The trim removed 3 bases at V and 1 base at J, leaving 6 bases unmatched. Full variable domain (rest looked up from reference TRBV5-6 and TRBJ2-7): DAGVTQSPTHLIKTRGQQVTLRCSPKSGHDTVSWYQQALGQGPQFIFQYYEEEERQRGNFPDRFSGHQFPNYSSELNVNALLLGDSALYLCASSSGTSLSYEQYFGPGTRLTVT.

The chain uses TRBV4-1 and TRBJ2-7, with D maybe TRBD2 (5 bases). Trimming left V 0 bases short and J 4 bases short, with 13 bases between. The length of the CDR3 is 15 residues. Germline V gene sequence: CDR1 MGHRA, CDR2 YSYEKL. CDR3 nucleotide sequence: TGCGCCAGCAGCCAAGATCTAGGGAGACTATACGAGCAGTACTTC. This gives the protein CASSQDLGRLYEQYF.

The V and J genes are TRBV11-2 and TRBJ2-3; 7 nucleotides line up with TRBD2. CDR3 length equals 15 residues. Unmatched junction bases numbered 5, after V lost 3 bases and J lost 2 bases. The germline gives CDR1 SGHAT, CDR2 FQNNGV. The DNA for the CDR3 is TGTGCCAGCAGCTTCGAGCGGGGCCTCACAGATACGCAGTATTTT. This encodes CASSFERGLTDTQYF.

The chain links TRBV11-2 to TRBJ2-5; 9 bases are a match to TRBD2. Trimming cost V 5 bases and J 5 bases; bases outside gene matches: 12. The CDR3 extends over 16 amino acids. Germline V gene data show CDR1 as SGHAT and CDR2 as FQNNGV. CDR3 nucleotide sequence: TGTGCCAGCAGCCTCGGACTAGCGACGGAGTCGGAGACCCAGTACTTC. Protein product: CASSLGLATESETQYF.

The chain recombines TRBV2 with TRBJ2-3; D unclear. The CDR3 is 14 residues long. Trimming removed 7 bases from V and 3 bases from J, with 14 bases in between. CDR1 and CDR2 from the germline V gene are SNHLY and FYNNEI. Written as DNA, the CDR3 is TGTGCCAGCACGGTTAAATTTATGACAGATACGCAGTATTTT. As protein: CASTVKFMTDTQYF.

V is TRBV7-8 and J is TRBJ2-3, with TRBD2 as a possible D gene (5 bases). The CDR3 runs 17 residues. The germline V gene encodes CDR1 SGHVS and CDR2 FQNEAQ. The V end was cut by 1 base, the J end by 4 bases, with 18 bases between. This CDR3 is CASSLGAGGGLADTQYF. The CDR3 DNA follows: TGTGCCAGCAGCTTAGGGGCGGGCGGAGGATTAGCAGATACGCAGTATTTT.

The V gene is TRBV5-1, the J gene TRBJ2-7; 7 bases agree with TRBD2. The CDR3 spans 15 residues. With 5 bases clipped from V and 4 bases from J, the junction kept 12 bases outside the gene matches. Germline loops: CDR1 SGHRS, CDR2 YFSETQ. CDR3 nucleotides: TGCGCCAGCAGACCCTCGGGCGGGAGTGGTTACGAGCAGTACTTC. Translating gives CASRPSGGSGYEQYF.

The chain uses TRBV6-1 and TRBJ2-3, with 8 bases matching TRBD2. Trimming removed 7 bases from V and 8 bases from J; junction bases left unmatched: 2. The CDR3 length is 11 residues. CDR1 MNHNS and CDR2 SASEGT come from the germline V gene. CDR3 region: CASILAGTQYF. Here the CDR3 DNA reads TGTGCCAGCATCCTAGCGGGTACGCAGTATTTT.